The clone carrying this TCR beta chain appeared once. The table came from immunoSEQ multiplex PCR; TCRdb's copy has only in-frame clones and leaves some out. The data show 300,000 to 350,000 clones, approximately 84% seen once. The data were obtained in a study of blood T cell repertoires in COVID-19. Germline CDR1 MDHEN, CDR2 SYDVKM. The V end lost 4 bases, the J end lost 10 bases, and 11 bases lay between the germline ends. The CDR3 totals 12 residues. The sample comprised PBMCs or T cells enriched from blood (not recorded which). This receptor was obtained from a woman aged 25 to 39 who had recovered from COVID-19. This rearrangement joins TRBV28 to TRBJ2-1, with a tentative D call TRBD2 (6 bases). CDR3 sequence (DNA): TGTGCCAGCAGTTATCCAGGGAGGGAGCAGTTCTTC. Protein sequence: CASSYPGREQFF.